This T cell receptor (beta chain) was captured in a study of beta chain features in type 1 diabetes. Overall study results and limits: Patients with Type 1 diabetes showed moderately but significantly shorter TCRB CDR3s in all four CD4+ subsets. At VDJ recombination sites, type 1 diabetes patients had fewer insertions and more deleted nucleotides.

The CDR3 has 10 amino acids. Germline-derived CDR1 and CDR2 are SNHLY and FYNNEI. Trimming removed 5 bases at V and 4 bases at J, with 3 bases between. cDNA synthesis used the whole RNA isolate, giving expressed TCRB sequences. This table comes from immunoSEQ multiplex PCR, and its TCRdb copy is limited to in-frame clones, with some not included. The profile shows 600,000 or so clones, 12% of them singletons. Stem cell-like memory, regulatory, central memory and naive CD4+ cells were sorted via CD45RO/CCR7/CD25/CD127/CD95/CD27. For this clone: Antigen specificity is unknown.

The TCR originated in a man younger than 45 with type 1 diabetes. The sequenced sample was naive CD4+ T cells from blood. This chain joins TRBV2 and TRBJ2-7; the D is unclear. The CDR3: CASSYYEQYF. CDR3 nucleotide sequence: TGTGCCAGCAGTTATTACGAGCAGTACTTC.